This is a list of T cell receptor beta chains from one sample in a study of cytomegalovirus exposure and HLA in healthy donors. The repertoire was sequenced with immunoSEQ multiplex PCR; TCRdb's copy has only in-frame clones and lacks some. This table holds 150,000 or so clones, over 60% found once. Sequenced: PBMCs. All receptors derive from a man between 35 and 55 years old in good health and CMV-seropositive. Each CDR3 is given with its conserved first and last residue. A D gene is named only where the DNA matches it firmly. A row's size may be missing; if present it is once, few, many or a size class.

v_call,j_call,clone_size,d_call,cdr3_nt,cdr3_aa
TRBV5-4,TRBJ2-1,NA,NA,TGTGCCAGCAGCTTGCAGGTCGGTGAGCAGTTCTTC,CASSLQVGEQFF
TRBV10-3,TRBJ1-2,NA,NA,TGTGCCATCAAGAGTGCAGGACTAAGTAACTATGGCTACACCTTC,CAIKSAGLSNYGYTF
TRBV5-1,TRBJ1-1,NA,NA,TGCGCCAGCAGCTTGGGACAGATGGGTGCTGAAGCTTTCTTT,CASSLGQMGAEAFF
TRBV9,TRBJ2-2,NA,NA,TGTGCCAGCAGCGTTGGGAGCACCGGGGAGCTGTTTTTT,CASSVGSTGELFF
TRBV25-1,TRBJ2-1,NA,TRBD1,TGTGCCAGCAGTCTAGCCGGGACAGGGGTTTTCATCAATGAGCAGTTCTTC,CASSLAGTGVFINEQFF
TRBV7-9,TRBJ2-5,NA,NA,TGTGCCAGCAGCTTAGTCGGTACAGTTCAAGAGACCCAGTACTTC,CASSLVGTVQETQYF
TRBV6-1,TRBJ2-7,NA,TRBD1,TGTGCCAGCAGTACCTACAGGGGCCCCCTCTACGAGCAGTACTTC,CASSTYRGPLYEQYF
TRBV6-1,TRBJ2-2,NA,NA,TGTGCCAGCAGACTAAGACTCGACACCGGGGAGCTGTTTTTT,CASRLRLDTGELFF
TRBV19,TRBJ2-3,NA,TRBD1,TGTGCCAGTAGTATAGTTGGCAGGGGGCAAAGCACAGATACGCAGTATTTT,CASSIVGRGQSTDTQYF
TRBV5-4,TRBJ2-1,NA,NA,TGTGCCGGCAGCCAAGGGTTGCGGGTACGAGACAATGAGCAGTTCTTC,CAGSQGLRVRDNEQFF
TRBV6-1,TRBJ2-3,NA,TRBD2,TGTGCCAGCAGTGAACTTGTGGGACTAGCGGAACAGTATTTT,CASSELVGLAEQYF
TRBV7-9,TRBJ2-2,NA,NA,TGTGCCAGCAGCCCCTCAGGGGGGACCGGGGAGCTGTTTTTT,CASSPSGGTGELFF
TRBV27,TRBJ1-4,NA,NA,TGTGCCAGCAGTTTACGCCCATTAATAGCTGAGAAACTGTTTTTT,CASSLRPLIAEKLFF
TRBV16,TRBJ2-4,NA,NA,TGTGCCAGCAGCCAAAGGCAGGGCGCCAAAAACATTCAGTACTTC,CASSQRQGAKNIQYF
TRBV29-1,TRBJ1-1,NA,NA,TGCAGCGTTGACAGGCCTATGAACACTGAAGCTTTCTTT,CSVDRPMNTEAFF
TRBV5-1,TRBJ2-1,few,NA,TGCGCCAGCAGCTTGGTGGTAGCAGCCAATGCCTACAATGAGCAGTTCTTC,CASSLVVAANAYNEQFF
TRBV5-8,TRBJ1-3,NA,NA,TGTGCCAGCAGCTTGGCCGCGCTCTTCTCTGGAAACACCATATATTTT,CASSLAALFSGNTIYF
TRBV7-2,TRBJ2-3,NA,TRBD2,TGTGCCAGCAGCTCGAAAGCGGGAGGCACAGATACGCAGTATTTT,CASSSKAGGTDTQYF
TRBV18,TRBJ1-3,NA,NA,TGTGCCAGCTCACCATCGGCAGGGTATCCGTACTCTGGAAACACCATATATTTT,CASSPSAGYPYSGNTIYF
TRBV11-2,TRBJ2-1,NA,TRBD1,TGTGCCAGCAGCTTAGGGGACAGCAATGAGCAGTTCTTC,CASSLGDSNEQFF
TRBV5-1,TRBJ2-2,NA,NA,TGCGCCAGCAGCCATCCACTTAACACCGGGGAGCTGTTTTTT,CASSHPLNTGELFF
TRBV11-2,TRBJ1-5,NA,TRBD1,TGTGCCAGCAGCTTGGGGACAGGGCATAGCAATCAGCCCCAGCATTTT,CASSLGTGHSNQPQHF